This is a list of T cell receptor beta chains from one sample in a study of memory CD4+ T cells and cytomegalovirus serostatus. The method was immunoSEQ multiplex PCR; TCRdb's version includes in-frame clones alone and lacks a portion of them. The table records approximately 88,000 clones, 80% of them present only once. What was sequenced was memory CD4+ T cells from blood. These receptors originate from an adult in good health and CMV-seropositive. The CDR3 runs from the conserved cysteine through the conserved F or W. The D gene is left open where the match is weak. A clone size is listed for some rows: how often the clone was seen (once, few, many), or a class if it is expanded.

TRBJ2-2	.	TRBV4-2	TRBD1	TGTGCCAGCAGCCGAACAGGGGGCGAGGTTGGCGGGGAGCTGTTTTTT	CASSRTGGEVGGELFF
TRBJ2-3	.	TRBV5-1	.	TGCGCCAGCAGCCGCGATGGGGGTGAAACAGATACGCAGTATTTT	CASSRDGGETDTQYF
TRBJ2-5	once	TRBV11-3	.	TGTGCCAGCAGCTCAGAGGTGGAGACCCAGTACTTC	CASSSEVETQYF
TRBJ2-7	once	TRBV5-1	TRBD2	TGCGCCAGCAGCTTGACTAGCGGGAGCTCAGGAGAGCAGTACTTC	CASSLTSGSSGEQYF
TRBJ2-1	.	TRBV4-3	TRBD2	TGCGCCAGCAGCGAGATTAGCGGGGACAATGAGCAGTTCTTC	CASSEISGDNEQFF
TRBJ2-7	.	TRBV7-9	.	TGTGCCAGCAGCTTTGGGGACGTGAGGCTAAGCGAGCAGTACTTC	CASSFGDVRLSEQYF
TRBJ2-7	.	TRBV18	.	TGTGCCAGCTCACCGTGGGGGGACGAGCAGTACTTC	CASSPWGDEQYF
TRBJ2-2	once	TRBV15	.	TGTGCCACCAGCAGAGACCGGGAAGGGGAGCTGTTTTTT	CATSRDREGELFF
TRBJ2-7	.	TRBV19	.	TGTGCCAGTAGTGGCAAGAATTCCTACGAGCAGTACTTC	CASSGKNSYEQYF
TRBJ1-5	.	TRBV29-1	.	TGCAGCGTTGCGGACCACAATCAGCCCCAGCATTTT	CSVADHNQPQHF
TRBJ2-7	.	TRBV28	TRBD1	TGTGCCAGCAGTGAGACGGGGACAGGGAAAGAGCAGTACTTC	CASSETGTGKEQYF
TRBJ1-3	few	TRBV7-8	TRBD1	TGTGCCAGCAGCTTGGGGCTTGGACAGGGATACACCATATATTTT	CASSLGLGQGYTIYF
TRBJ1-2	.	TRBV6-6	TRBD1	TGTGCCAGCAGTCCCCGGACAGGGGAGATGAACTATGGCTACACCTTC	CASSPRTGEMNYGYTF
TRBJ2-1	.	TRBV11-1	TRBD2	TGTGCCAGCAGCACCACTAGCGGGAGTAATGAGCAGTTCTTC	CASSTTSGSNEQFF
TRBJ2-6	.	TRBV5-1	.	TGCGCCAGCAGCGCCGCAGGGACTGGGGCCAACGTCCTGACTTTC	CASSAAGTGANVLTF
TRBJ1-2	.	TRBV2	.	TGTGCCAGCAGTGAACTGACAGGCTATGGCTACACCTTC	CASSELTGYGYTF
TRBJ2-2	.	TRBV7-3	TRBD2	TGTGCCAGCAAACTAGCGGGAGGATCCCGGGAGCTGTTTTTT	CASKLAGGSRELFF
TRBJ2-1	.	TRBV5-1	TRBD1	TGCGCCAGCAGCCAGGACAGGGTTGCATATGAGCAGTTCTTC	CASSQDRVAYEQFF
TRBJ2-7	.	TRBV11-2	.	TGTGCCAGCAGCCCTCCCGCCCGGGGCCGCCACGAGCAGTACTTC	CASSPPARGRHEQYF
TRBJ1-5	.	TRBV25-1	TRBD1	TGTGCCAGCAGTGTTGGGACAGGGGGCAATCAGCCCCAGCATTTT	CASSVGTGGNQPQHF
TRBJ1-1	.	TRBV29-1	.	TGCAGCGTTCAAGTGGGGGGACTCACTGAAGCTTTCTTT	CSVQVGGLTEAFF
TRBJ2-7	.	TRBV7-3	.	TGTGCCAGCAGCCGGGGTTCGATGGACGAGCAGTACTTC	CASSRGSMDEQYF
TRBJ1-1	.	TRBV5-4	.	TGTGCCAGCAGCCTGGGAGGGGCGGCGTTCACCCTGGGCACTGAAGCTTTCTTT	CASSLGGAAFTLGTEAFF
TRBJ1-1	few	TRBV2	.	TGTGCCAGCAGGGACAGCCCCTCGAACACTGAAGCTTTCTTT	CASRDSPSNTEAFF
TRBJ2-2	.	TRBV6-5	TRBD2	TGTGCCATCACCACTGGACTAGCGGGGACCGGGGAGCTGTTTTTT	CAITTGLAGTGELFF
TRBJ2-3	once	TRBV28	.	TGTGCCAGCAATACGATTTCCCGGAAGACAGATACGCAGTATTTT	CASNTISRKTDTQYF
TRBJ2-2	.	TRBV28	.	TGTGCCAGCAGTTTGGTAACCGGGGAGCTGTTTTTT	CASSLVTGELFF
TRBJ1-1	.	TRBV28	.	TGTGCCAGCAGCCTCACGAGAGGGACTGAAGCTTTCTTT	CASSLTRGTEAFF
TRBJ2-7	.	TRBV18	.	TGTGCCAGCTCACCACCGACTAACACCTACGAGCAGTACTTC	CASSPPTNTYEQYF
TRBJ1-1	few	TRBV7-8	.	TGTGCCAGCAGCCTAGATCCGACGAGGGAAGCTTTCTTT	CASSLDPTREAFF
TRBJ2-3	.	TRBV5-8	.	TGTGCCAGCAGCTTGATCTCGGGTACAGATACGCAGTATTTT	CASSLISGTDTQYF
TRBJ2-1	.	TRBV29-1	.	TGCAGCGTCCGCAGGGGGGGGCCCAATGAGCAGTTCTTC	CSVRRGGPNEQFF
TRBJ2-1	.	TRBV9	TRBD2	TGTGCCAGCAGCCCCATAGCGGGAGCCTACAATGAGCAGTTCTTC	CASSPIAGAYNEQFF
TRBJ2-7	.	TRBV9	TRBD2	TGTGCCAGCAGCGTAAACCCCGGGGGGAGCTACGAGCAGTACTTC	CASSVNPGGSYEQYF
TRBJ1-3	.	TRBV9	.	TGTGCCAGCAGCCCTGGGGGGGCTGGAAACACCATATATTTT	CASSPGGAGNTIYF
TRBJ1-2	few	TRBV5-8	.	TGTGCCAGCGGCAACTCAGGGCTTAACTATGGCTACACCTTC	CASGNSGLNYGYTF
TRBJ1-1	.	TRBV18	.	TGTGCCAGCTCACCACTAGGACAAGTGAACACTGAAGCTTTCTTT	CASSPLGQVNTEAFF
TRBJ2-7	.	TRBV18	TRBD2	TGTGCCAGCTCACCGCTCACCCAGCGGGAGGGCATTCGTGCGCAGTACTTC	CASSPLTQREGIRAQYF
TRBJ2-7	.	TRBV5-1	TRBD1	TGCGCCAGCAGCGGACAGGGGTTCGACGAGCAGTACTTC	CASSGQGFDEQYF
TRBJ2-5	.	TRBV4-2	TRBD2	TGTGCCAGCAGCCAAGAGAGGACTAGCCAAGAGACCCAGTACTTC	CASSQERTSQETQYF
TRBJ1-4	.	TRBV9	.	TGTGCCAGCAGCCGGGGAGGGTCGGGCGAAAAACTGTTTTTT	CASSRGGSGEKLFF
TRBJ2-5	.	TRBV6-1	.	TGTGCCAGCAGTGATCAAATCACAGGGACGACCCACCAAGAGACCCAGTACTTC	CASSDQITGTTHQETQYF
TRBJ1-4	.	TRBV6-5	.	TGTGCCAGCAGTTATGACGCACAGGGAGGTGAAAAACTGTTTTTT	CASSYDAQGGEKLFF
TRBJ2-2	.	TRBV11-2	.	TGTGCCAGCAGCTTAGGTTCCGGGGAGCTGTTTTTT	CASSLGSGELFF
TRBJ2-1	once	TRBV9	.	TGTGCCAGCAGCGTAGGTTCATGGAATGAGCAGTTCTTC	CASSVGSWNEQFF
TRBJ2-7	once	TRBV7-9	.	TGTGCCAGCAGCTTAGTGGGGGGCTACGAGCAGTACTTC	CASSLVGGYEQYF